Included here is one T cell receptor (beta chain) sequence, with context. Original methodology: Amplification of reference gene primers provided the estimated nucleated cell counts. Here immunoSEQ multiplex PCR was the method, and the copy in TCRdb shows in-frame clones only, minus some. V and J calls plus clone size are reproduced from that table; the DNA served to infer D and trimming. Of 99,000 or so clones listed, 84% are singletons. The sample belongs to a study of blood T cell repertoires in COVID-19. Looking at the study overall: In each case, the material was cDNA or gDNA derived from T cells, B-cell-depleted T cells, or PBMCs.

The sequenced material came from peripheral blood. The clonotype originates from a man in his 70s with active or convalescent COVID-19.

The CDR3 coding sequence is TGTGCCAGCAGTTATTCCAGGGGCGGCGAGGAGGCTTTCTTT. Amino acid sequence: CASSYSRGGEEAFF. This chain joins TRBV6-5 and TRBJ1-1; D is possibly TRBD1 (6 bases). Germline loops: CDR1 MNHEY, CDR2 SVGAGI. V was trimmed by 3 bases and J by 11 bases, leaving 19 bases between them. This CDR3 region has 14 residues.